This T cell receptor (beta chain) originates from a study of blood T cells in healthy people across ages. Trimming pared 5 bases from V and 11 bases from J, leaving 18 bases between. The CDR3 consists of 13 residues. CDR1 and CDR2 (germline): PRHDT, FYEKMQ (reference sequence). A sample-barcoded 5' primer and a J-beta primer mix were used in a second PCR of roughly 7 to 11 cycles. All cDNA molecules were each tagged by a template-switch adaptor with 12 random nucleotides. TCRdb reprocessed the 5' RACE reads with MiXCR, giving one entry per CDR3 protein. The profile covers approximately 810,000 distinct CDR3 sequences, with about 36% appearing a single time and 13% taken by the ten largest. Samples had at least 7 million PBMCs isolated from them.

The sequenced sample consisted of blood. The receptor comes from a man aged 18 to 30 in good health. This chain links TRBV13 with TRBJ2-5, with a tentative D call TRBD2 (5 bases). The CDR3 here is CASSNNDPAEQYF. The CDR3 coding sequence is TGTGCCAGCAGCAATAACGACCCAGCGGAGCAGTACTTC.